This TCR beta chain is from a study of blood T cell repertoires in COVID-19 (dated by TCRdb to 2018 to 2020). At the level of the whole study: Samples from collaborators originated in the United States, Italy and Spain and spanned both the acute and convalescent phases of COVID-19. Where HLA class I and class II types were available, the types were taken from metadata supplied by the sample provider, not from assay-based typing. The repertoires were made available in a free public database intended to serve as a resource for research on the immune response to SARS-CoV-2. Sample metadata almost always included a de-identified subject ID, COVID-19 status, age in years and sex. The prospective study material was composed of cDNA or gDNA derived from T cells, B-cell-depleted T cells, or PBMCs. Samples came from the ongoing ImmuneRACE study (first 160 participants) plus 1,254 subjects from 6 global collaborators. Subjects who had been exposed to COVID-19, were actively infected with it, or had recovered from it provided the deeply sampled blood TCRbeta repertoires that made up the dataset.

Whole blood was collected in K2EDTA tubes by collaborating institutions according to the institutions' own protocols. For TCRbeta analysis, collaborators shipped samples in one of three forms: frozen whole blood, isolated PBMCs, or DNA extracted from either of those sample types. The paper as a whole reports these results and caveats: Clinical and demographic metadata were provided uncurated, with the amount varying by source and participant.

Regarding this clone: Its binding antigen is unknown. Per-nucleotide qualities are absent, and no much larger clonotype sits a single base away.

TCRbeta CDR3 regions were amplified from genomic DNA using the immunoSEQ Assay, a bias-controlled multiplex PCR. In the source study's methods: Nucleated cell counts per sample were estimated from amplification of reference gene primers within the assay. Sequence reads were collapsed and filtered to measure the absolute abundance of every unique TCRbeta CDR3 rearrangement. For each sample, productive Simpson clonality was calculated as the square root of Simpson's diversity index over productive rearrangements. TCRdb re-hosts the immuneACCESS table, in-frame sequences only. Its copies lack some clones; in the studies checked, an unresolved V gene accounts for under half of them, and the cause for the rest is not known. That table supplies the V and J calls and clone size; D and trimming were determined from the DNA. The sample table holds about 33,000 clones, of which 78% were seen once. 35% of the sample is in the top ten clones.

Sample: peripheral blood. This clonotype originated in an elderly man with acute or convalescent COVID-19.

The nucleotides are TGTGCCAGCAGCTTATCCCGGGACTCAAACACCGGGGAGCTGTTTTTT. Its protein reads: CASSLSRDSNTGELFF. Here the chain combines TRBV7-9 and TRBJ2-2; TRBD2 is possibly the D segment (6 matching bases). The CDR3 spans 16 residues, from the cysteine through the phenylalanine. The sequence is cut down to CDR3 DNA, 48 bases in frame from base 1. V lost 2 bases and J lost 2 bases; the stretch between them is 12 bases long. Based on the germline V gene (reference sequence), the CDR1 and CDR2 sequences are SEHNR and FQNEAQ.